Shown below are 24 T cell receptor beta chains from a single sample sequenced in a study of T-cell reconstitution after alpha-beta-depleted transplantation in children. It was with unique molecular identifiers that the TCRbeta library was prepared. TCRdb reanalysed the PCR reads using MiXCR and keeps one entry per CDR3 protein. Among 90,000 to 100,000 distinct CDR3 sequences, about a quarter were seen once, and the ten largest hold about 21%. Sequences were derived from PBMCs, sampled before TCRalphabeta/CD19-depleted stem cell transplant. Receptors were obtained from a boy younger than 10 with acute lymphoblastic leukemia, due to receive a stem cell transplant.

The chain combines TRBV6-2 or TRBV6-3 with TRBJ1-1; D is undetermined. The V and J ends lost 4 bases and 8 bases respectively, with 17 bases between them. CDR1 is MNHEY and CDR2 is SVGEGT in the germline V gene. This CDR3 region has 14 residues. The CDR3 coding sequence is TGTGCCAGCAGTTCACCGTATGTGGGTCTAGAAGCTTTCTTT. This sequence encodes CASSSPYVGLEAFF.

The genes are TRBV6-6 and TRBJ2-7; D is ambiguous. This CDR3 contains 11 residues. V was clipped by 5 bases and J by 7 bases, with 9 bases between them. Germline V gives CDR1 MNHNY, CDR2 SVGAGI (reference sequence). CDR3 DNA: TGTGCCAGCAGTCCCCTGAGGGAGCAGTACTTC. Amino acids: CASSPLREQYF.

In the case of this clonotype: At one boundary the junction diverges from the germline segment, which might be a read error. CDR3 region: CCARDNEGSLERNEQFF. CDR3 nucleotide sequence: TGCTGTGCTAGAGATAATGAGGGCAGTTTGGAACGCAATGAGCAGTTCTTC. The chain couples TRBV20-1 to TRBJ2-1, with D possibly TRBD2 on 5 matching bases. The germline V gene has CDR1 DFQATT and CDR2 SNEGSKA (reference sequence). CDR3 length: 17 residues.

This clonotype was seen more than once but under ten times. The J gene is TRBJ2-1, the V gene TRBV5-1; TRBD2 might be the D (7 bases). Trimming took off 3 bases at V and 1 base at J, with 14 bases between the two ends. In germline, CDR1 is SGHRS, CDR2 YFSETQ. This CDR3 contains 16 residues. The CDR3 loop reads CASSWGGRPSYNEQFF. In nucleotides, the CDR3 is TGCGCCAGCAGCTGGGGGGGCAGGCCATCCTACAATGAGCAGTTCTTC.

The CDR3 DNA sequence: TGTGCCACCGACAGCGGGGATGGCTACACCTTC. It yields the protein CATDSGDGYTF. The chain employs TRBV10-3 and TRBJ1-2; D is possibly TRBD1 (5 bases). Trimming took off 10 bases at V and 6 bases at J, with 12 bases between the two ends. CDR1 is ENHRY, CDR2 SYGVKD, per germline. The CDR3 extends over 11 amino acids.

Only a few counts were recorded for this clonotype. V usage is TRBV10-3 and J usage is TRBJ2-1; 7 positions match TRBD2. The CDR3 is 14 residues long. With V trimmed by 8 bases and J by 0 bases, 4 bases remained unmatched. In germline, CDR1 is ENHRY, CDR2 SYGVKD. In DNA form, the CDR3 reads TGTGCCATCCAGACGGGGGGCTCCTACAATGAGCAGTTCTTC. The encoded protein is CAIQTGGSYNEQFF.

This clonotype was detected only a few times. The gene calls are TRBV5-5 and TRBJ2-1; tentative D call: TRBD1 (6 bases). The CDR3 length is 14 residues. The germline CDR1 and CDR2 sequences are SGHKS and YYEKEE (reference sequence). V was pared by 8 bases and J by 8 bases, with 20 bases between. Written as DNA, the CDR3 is TGTGCCAGTTCTAGCCGGACAGTTTTCGATGAGCAGTTCTTC. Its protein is CASSSRTVFDEQFF.

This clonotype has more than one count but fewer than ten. This chain's CDR3 is CASSQQTLAEGSYEQYF. The CDR3 DNA reads TGTGCCAGCAGCCAACAGACGTTAGCGGAGGGGAGTTACGAGCAGTACTTC. This rearrangement joins TRBV4-2 to TRBJ2-7; perhaps TRBD2 as D (6 bases). Looked up from germline, CDR1 is LGHNA and CDR2 is YNFKEQ. This CDR3 spans 17 amino acids. Trimming removed 2 bases at V and 4 bases at J, with 21 bases between.

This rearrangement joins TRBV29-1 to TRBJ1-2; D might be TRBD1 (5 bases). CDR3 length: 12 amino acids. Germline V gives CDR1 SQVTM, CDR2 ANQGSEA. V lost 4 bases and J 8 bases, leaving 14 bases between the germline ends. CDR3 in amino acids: CSVVQGLLGYTF. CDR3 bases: TGCAGCGTTGTGCAGGGCCTCCTGGGCTACACCTTC. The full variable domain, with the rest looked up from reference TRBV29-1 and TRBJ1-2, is SAVISQKPSRDICQRGTSLTIQCQVDSQVTMMFWYRQQPGQSLTLIATANQGSEATYESGFVIDKFPISRPNLTFSTLTVSNMSPEDSSIYLCSVVQGLLGYTFGSGTRLTVV.

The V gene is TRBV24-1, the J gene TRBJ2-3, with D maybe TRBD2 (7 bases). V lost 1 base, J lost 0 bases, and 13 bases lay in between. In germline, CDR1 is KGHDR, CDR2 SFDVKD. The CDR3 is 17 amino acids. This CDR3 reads CATSDFRGRGSTDTQYF. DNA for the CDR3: TGTGCCACCAGTGATTTCCGTGGGAGGGGGAGCACAGATACGCAGTATTTT.

The CDR3 region is CATSHSGSSYEQYF. The CDR3 nucleotides are TGTGCCACCAGCCATAGCGGGAGCTCCTACGAGCAGTACTTC. V usage is TRBV24-1 and J usage is TRBJ2-7; 9 bases agree with TRBD2. This CDR3 spans 14 amino acids. CDR1 is KGHDR, CDR2 SFDVKD, per germline. Losses at the gene ends were 7 bases for V and 0 bases for J; bases not matched to a gene: 3.

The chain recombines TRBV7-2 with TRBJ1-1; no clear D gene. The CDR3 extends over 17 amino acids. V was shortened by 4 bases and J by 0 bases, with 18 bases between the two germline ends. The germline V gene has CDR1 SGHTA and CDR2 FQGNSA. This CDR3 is CASSSFRDRNMNTEAFF. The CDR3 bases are TGTGCCAGCAGCTCCTTTAGGGATCGAAACATGAACACTGAAGCTTTCTTT. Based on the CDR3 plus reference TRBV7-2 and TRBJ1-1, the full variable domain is GAGVSQSPSNKVTEKGKDVELRCDPISGHTALYWYRQSLGQGLEFLIYFQGNSAPDKSGLPSDRFSAERTGGSVSTLTIQRTQQEDSAVYLCASSSFRDRNMNTEAFFGQGTRLTVV.

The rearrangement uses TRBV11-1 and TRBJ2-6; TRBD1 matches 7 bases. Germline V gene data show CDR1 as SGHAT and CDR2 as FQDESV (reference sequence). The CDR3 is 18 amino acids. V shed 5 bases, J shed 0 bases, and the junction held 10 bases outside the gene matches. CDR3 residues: CASSLNRGQASGANVLTF. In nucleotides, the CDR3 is TGTGCCAGCAGCCTCAACAGGGGTCAAGCCTCTGGGGCCAACGTCCTGACTTTC.

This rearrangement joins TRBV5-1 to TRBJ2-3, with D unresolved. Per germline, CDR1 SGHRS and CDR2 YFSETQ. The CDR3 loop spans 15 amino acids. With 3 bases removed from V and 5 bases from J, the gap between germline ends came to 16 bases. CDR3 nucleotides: TGCGCCAGCAGCTCGGAGCCCCAGGATTTAGATACGCAGTATTTT. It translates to CASSSEPQDLDTQYF.

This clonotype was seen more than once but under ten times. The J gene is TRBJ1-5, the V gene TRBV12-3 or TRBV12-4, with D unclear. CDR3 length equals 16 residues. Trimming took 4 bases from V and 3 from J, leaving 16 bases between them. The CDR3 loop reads CASSSDGLGINQPQHF. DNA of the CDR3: TGTGCCAGCAGTTCCGACGGTCTGGGGATCAATCAGCCCCAGCATTTT.

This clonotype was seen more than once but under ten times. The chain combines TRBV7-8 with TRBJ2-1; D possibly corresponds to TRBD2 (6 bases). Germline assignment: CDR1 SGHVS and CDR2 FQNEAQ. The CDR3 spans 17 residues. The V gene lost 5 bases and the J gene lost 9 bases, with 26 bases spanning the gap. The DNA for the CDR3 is TGTGCCAGCAGCGTAAGGGGAGGCGGAGGGAGCTTGGGTGAGCAGTTCTTC. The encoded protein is CASSVRGGGGSLGEQFF.

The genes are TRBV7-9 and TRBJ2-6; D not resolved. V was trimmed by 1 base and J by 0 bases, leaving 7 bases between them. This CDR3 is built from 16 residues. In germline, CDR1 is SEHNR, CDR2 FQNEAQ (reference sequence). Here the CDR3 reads CASSLDSHSGANVLTF. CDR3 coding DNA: TGTGCCAGCAGCTTAGACTCTCACTCTGGGGCCAACGTCCTGACTTTC.

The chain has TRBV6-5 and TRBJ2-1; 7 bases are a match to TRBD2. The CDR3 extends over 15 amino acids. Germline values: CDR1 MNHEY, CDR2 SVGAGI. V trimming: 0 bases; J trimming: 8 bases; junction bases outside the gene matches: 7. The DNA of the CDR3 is TGTGCCAGCAGTTACTCCTTGGGGGGGAGGGATGAGCAGTTCTTC. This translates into CASSYSLGGRDEQFF.

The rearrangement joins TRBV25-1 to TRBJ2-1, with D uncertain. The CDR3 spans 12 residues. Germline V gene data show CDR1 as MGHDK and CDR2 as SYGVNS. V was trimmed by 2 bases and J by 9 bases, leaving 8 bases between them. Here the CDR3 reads CASSEGRLEQFF. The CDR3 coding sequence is TGTGCCAGCAGTGAAGGTCGGCTTGAGCAGTTCTTC.

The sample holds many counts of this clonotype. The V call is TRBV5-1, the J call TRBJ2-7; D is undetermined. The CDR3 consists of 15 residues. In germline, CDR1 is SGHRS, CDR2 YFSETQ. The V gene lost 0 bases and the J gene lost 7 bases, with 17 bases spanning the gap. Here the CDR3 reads CASSLDSPSKGEQYF. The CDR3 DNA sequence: TGCGCCAGCAGCTTGGACTCCCCCTCCAAGGGTGAGCAGTACTTC.

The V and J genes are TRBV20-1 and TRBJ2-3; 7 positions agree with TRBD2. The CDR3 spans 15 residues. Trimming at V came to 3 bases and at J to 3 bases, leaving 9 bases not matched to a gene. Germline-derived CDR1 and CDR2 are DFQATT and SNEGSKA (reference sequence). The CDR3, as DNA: TGCAGTGCTAGCCGGGCGGGAGTGGTAACAGATACGCAGTATTTT. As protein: CSASRAGVVTDTQYF.

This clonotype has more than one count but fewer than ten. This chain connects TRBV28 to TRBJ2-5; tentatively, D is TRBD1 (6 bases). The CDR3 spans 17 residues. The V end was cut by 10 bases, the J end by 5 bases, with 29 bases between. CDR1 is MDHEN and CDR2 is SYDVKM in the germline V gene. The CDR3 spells CATRQDRSILPRETQYF. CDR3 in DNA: TGTGCCACCCGACAAGACAGGTCAATACTTCCGAGGGAGACCCAGTACTTC. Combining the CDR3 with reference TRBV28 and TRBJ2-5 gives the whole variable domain DVKVTQSSRYLVKRTGEKVFLECVQDMDHENMFWYRQDPGLGLRLIYFSYDVKMKEKGDIPEGYSVSREKKERFSLILESASTNQTSMYLCATRQDRSILPRETQYFGPGTRLLVL.

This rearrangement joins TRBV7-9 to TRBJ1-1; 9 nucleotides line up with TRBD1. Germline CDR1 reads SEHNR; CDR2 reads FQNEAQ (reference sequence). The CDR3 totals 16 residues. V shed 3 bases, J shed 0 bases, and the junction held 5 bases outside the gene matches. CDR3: CASSLGTGLLNTEAFF. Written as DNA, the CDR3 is TGTGCCAGCAGCTTGGGGACAGGGCTTTTGAACACTGAAGCTTTCTTT. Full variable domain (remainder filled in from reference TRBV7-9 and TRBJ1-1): DTGVSQNPRHKITKRGQNVTFRCDPISEHNRLYWYRQTLGQGPEFLTYFQNEAQLEKSRLLSDRFSAERPKGSFSTLEIQRTEQGDSAMYLCASSLGTGLLNTEAFFGQGTRLTVV.

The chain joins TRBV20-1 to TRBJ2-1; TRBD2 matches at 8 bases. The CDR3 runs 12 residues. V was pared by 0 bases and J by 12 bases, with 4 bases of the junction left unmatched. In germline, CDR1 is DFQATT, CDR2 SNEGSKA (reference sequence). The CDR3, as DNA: TGCAGTGCTAGAGATGACGGACTAGCGCAGTTCTTC. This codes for CSARDDGLAQFF.